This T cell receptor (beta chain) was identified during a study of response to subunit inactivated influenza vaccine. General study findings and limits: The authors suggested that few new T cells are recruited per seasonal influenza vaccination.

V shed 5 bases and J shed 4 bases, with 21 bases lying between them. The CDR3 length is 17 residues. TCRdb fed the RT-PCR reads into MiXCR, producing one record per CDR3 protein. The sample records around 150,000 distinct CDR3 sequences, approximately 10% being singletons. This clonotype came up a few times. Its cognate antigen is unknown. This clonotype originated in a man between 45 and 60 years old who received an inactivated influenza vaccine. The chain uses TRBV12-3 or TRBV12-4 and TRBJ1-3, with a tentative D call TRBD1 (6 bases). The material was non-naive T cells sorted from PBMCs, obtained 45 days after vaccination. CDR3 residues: CASSHRTQGLSGNTIYF. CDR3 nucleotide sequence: TGTGCCAGCAGTCATAGAACCCAGGGGCTGAGCGGAAACACCATATATTTT.